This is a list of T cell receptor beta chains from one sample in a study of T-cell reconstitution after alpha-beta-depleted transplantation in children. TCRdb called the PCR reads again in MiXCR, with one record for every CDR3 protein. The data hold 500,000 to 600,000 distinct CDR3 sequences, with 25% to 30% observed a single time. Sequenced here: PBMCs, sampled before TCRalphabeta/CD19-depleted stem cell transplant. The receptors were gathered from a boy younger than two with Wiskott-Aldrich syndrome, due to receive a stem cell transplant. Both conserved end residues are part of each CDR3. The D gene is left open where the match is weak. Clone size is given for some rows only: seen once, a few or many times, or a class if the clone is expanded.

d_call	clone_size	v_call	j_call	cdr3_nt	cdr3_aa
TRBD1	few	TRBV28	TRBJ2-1	TGTGCCAGCAGCTCCCCCGGGACAGGGGACAATGAGCAGTTCTTC	CASSSPGTGDNEQFF
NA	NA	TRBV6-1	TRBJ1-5	TGTGCCAGCAGTACACGGGGCAATCAGCCCCAGCATTTT	CASSTRGNQPQHF
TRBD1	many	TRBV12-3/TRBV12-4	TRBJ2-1	TGTGCCAGCAGTCTTACAGGGGGCGCGTACAATGAGCAGTTCTTC	CASSLTGGAYNEQFF
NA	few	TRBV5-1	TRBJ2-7	TGCGCCAGCAGCGCACAGACAGCCTCCTACGAGCAGTACTTC	CASSAQTASYEQYF
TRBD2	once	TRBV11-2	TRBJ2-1	TGTGCCAGCAGCTTAGAGGGACGGGGACTAGCGGGAGGGCCAAATGAGCAGTTCTTC	CASSLEGRGLAGGPNEQFF
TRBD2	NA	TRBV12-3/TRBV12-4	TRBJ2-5	TGTGCCAGCAGTTTAGCTAGGAGCGGGAGGGCCAGTGTGGTAGAGACCCAGTACTTC	CASSLARSGRASVVETQYF
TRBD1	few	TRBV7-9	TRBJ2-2	TGTGCCAGCAGCTTATTCGCGGGACAGGGCTTGGCCGGGGAGCTGTTTTTT	CASSLFAGQGLAGELFF
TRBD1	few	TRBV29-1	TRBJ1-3	TGCAGCGCCAAGGGGACAGGGAGCTCTGGAAACACCATATATTTT	CSAKGTGSSGNTIYF
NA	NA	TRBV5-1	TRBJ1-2	TGCGCCAGCAGCTCGCGCTCCGGGACTAATACTGGCTACACCTTC	CASSSRSGTNTGYTF
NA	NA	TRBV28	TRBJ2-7	TGTGCCAGCAGTTCCACTACTACCCTCTCCTACGAGCAGTACTTC	CASSSTTTLSYEQYF